These 7 T cell receptor beta chains originate from one sample sequenced in a study of molecular identifiers for immune sequencing clone quantification (dated by TCRdb to the late 2010s). The library was made by PCR. The instrument given in TCRdb is Illumina HiSeq 4000. Starting from the raw public reads, TCRdb applied fastp trimming at Q25, assembled clones with MiXCR and retained in-frame beta chains. One record per CDR3 amino acid sequence lists the most common genes and DNA. This sample is represented by 63,000 or so distinct CDR3 sequences; around a sixth of them were singletons. The biggest ten clones account for approximately 1.5% of the sample. The sequenced sample was naive CD8+ T cells from blood, with Jurkat cell RNA spiked in. The label giving this sample's cell subset or site can be read as: FACS-sorted CD8+CD4-CCR7+CD45RA+ naive T cells. These receptor sequences come from a human donor in good health. Some libraries in this study had Jurkat cell RNA spiked in.

There are many counts of this clonotype. The CDR3 loop reads CASSLQDWGYEQYF. The CDR3, as DNA: TGTGCCAGCAGTCTGCAGGACTGGGGTTACGAGCAGTACTTC. This chain uses TRBV27 with TRBJ2-7; a weak D match, TRBD2 (5 bases). Trimming pared 5 bases from V and 4 bases from J, leaving 15 bases between. From germline, CDR1 is MNHEY and CDR2 SMNVEV (reference sequence). CDR3 length: 14 residues.

This clonotype was seen many times. The gene calls are TRBV24-1 and TRBJ2-6, with 11 positions matching TRBD1. The CDR3 is 19 residues long. The ends lost 2 bases at V and 4 bases at J; junction bases unmatched: 9. From germline, CDR1 is KGHDR and CDR2 SFDVKD. CDR3 DNA: TGTGCCACCAGTGATTCAAAGGGACAGGGGGGGAAAGGGGCCAACGTCCTGACTTTC. It codes for CATSDSKGQGGKGANVLTF.

This clonotype was recorded many times. The rearrangement uses TRBV4-1 and TRBJ2-3, with D perhaps matching TRBD1 or TRBD2 (5 bases each). Trimming left V 1 base short and J 1 base short, with 9 bases between. This CDR3 has 15 amino acids. CDR1 is MGHRA, CDR2 YSYEKL, per germline. This CDR3 reads CASSQAGRGTDTQYF. The DNA of the CDR3 is TGCGCCAGCAGCCAAGCGGGACGCGGCACAGATACGCAGTATTTT.

This clonotype was observed many times. The rearrangement uses TRBV25-1 and TRBJ2-7; the D gene is possibly TRBD2 (6 bases). Germline CDR1 and CDR2: MGHDK and SYGVNS. CDR3 length equals 16 residues. Trimming pared 6 bases from V and 1 base from J, leaving 19 bases between. CDR3 in amino acids: CASRGGQVGSSYEQYF. The DNA for the CDR3 is TGTGCCAGCAGGGGAGGCCAGGTCGGAAGTTCCTACGAGCAGTACTTC.

This clonotype was counted many times. The chain couples TRBV7-9 to TRBJ2-2; no clear D gene. The germline CDR1 and CDR2 sequences are SEHNR and FQNEAQ (reference sequence). The germline V and J ends were trimmed by 2 bases and 2 bases, with 12 bases remaining between them. The CDR3 has 16 residues. The CDR3 sequence: CASSLTLQRNTGELFF. CDR3 sequence (DNA): TGTGCCAGCAGCTTAACGTTGCAGCGAAACACCGGGGAGCTGTTTTTT.

This clonotype was seen ten or more times. This chain's CDR3 is CASSQAALAGADTQYF. In DNA, the CDR3 is TGCGCCAGCAGCCAAGCCGCTCTAGCGGGAGCGGATACGCAGTATTTT. V gene TRBV4-1 combines with J gene TRBJ2-3; TRBD2 aligns across 10 bases. Germline CDR1 is MGHRA and CDR2 is YSYEKL. V shed 1 base, J shed 6 bases, and the junction held 7 bases outside the gene matches. The CDR3 has 16 residues.

This clonotype was seen ten or more times. V and J are TRBV7-2 and TRBJ1-1, with 8 bases matching TRBD1. Germline lookup yields CDR1 SGHTA and CDR2 FQGNSA. V shed 3 bases and J 3 bases; nucleotides not matched to a gene: 6. The CDR3 contains 15 residues. Here the CDR3 reads CASSFTQGGYTEAFF. CDR3 DNA: TGTGCCAGCAGCTTTACACAGGGGGGGTACACTGAAGCTTTCTTT. The full variable domain, with the rest looked up from reference TRBV7-2 and TRBJ1-1, is GAGVSQSPSNKVTEKGKDVELRCDPISGHTALYWYRQSLGQGLEFLIYFQGNSAPDKSGLPSDRFSAERTGGSVSTLTIQRTQQEDSAVYLCASSFTQGGYTEAFFGQGTRLTVV.